This TCR beta chain was captured in a study of cytomegalovirus exposure and HLA in healthy donors. The PCR used 60 Vbeta and 13 Jbeta primers. Profiled with immunoSEQ multiplex PCR; TCRdb holds only in-frame clones, not every one. The sample gives roughly 130,000 clones, approximately 80% of which show up once; around 2% is in the top ten. CDR1 is SQVTM and CDR2 is ANQGSEA in the germline V gene. V dropped 3 bases and J dropped 8 bases, with 13 bases sitting between them. There are 12 residues in the CDR3. This TCR came from a woman in her thirties or forties in good health and CMV-seronegative. The rearrangement links TRBV29-1 to TRBJ1-2; possible D gene TRBD1, 5 bases. Sequencing was carried out using PBMCs. The CDR3 sequence is CSVEGGLGGYTF. DNA for the CDR3: TGCAGCGTTGAGGGGGGTCTAGGCGGCTACACCTTC.